This T cell receptor (beta chain) comes out of a study of OX40 agonist ivuxolimab in advanced cancers. Whole-study context: Patients undergoing dose escalation presented with hepatocellular carcinoma, melanoma, renal cell or head and neck cancer. Having had anti-PD-1, anti-PD-L1 or anti-CTLA-4 therapy before was allowed, and roughly 40% had some.

Samples of blood were obtained at baseline, on cycle 4 day 1, and on cycle 7 day 1. Sequencing was performed with immunoSEQ multiplex PCR; in TCRdb, only in-frame clones are kept and a portion is missing. The data contain about 50,000 clones, 85% to 95% of them seen just once; the ten biggest clones take up under 20%. CDR1 and CDR2 (germline): SGHRS, YFSETQ. This CDR3 spans 15 amino acids. The V end lost 7 bases, the J end lost 0 bases, and 16 bases lay between the germline ends. The material sequenced was CD4+ or CD8+ T cells sorted from blood, taken in a trial of the OX40 agonist ivuxolimab. The TCR sequence derives from an adult with an advanced solid tumor such as melanoma, head and neck, liver or kidney cancer. V usage is TRBV5-1 and J usage is TRBJ2-5; the D gene could be TRBD1 or TRBD2 (6 bases each). The CDR3 sequence is CASGRLGGYQETQYF. Written as DNA, the CDR3 is TGCGCCAGCGGGAGATTAGGGGGGTACCAAGAGACCCAGTACTTC.